This T cell receptor beta chain was captured in a study of OX40 agonist ivuxolimab in advanced cancers. Study at large: People in dose escalation had one of these cancers: hepatocellular carcinoma, melanoma, renal cell or head and neck cancer. Under the entry rules, prior anti-PD-1, anti-PD-L1 or anti-CTLA-4 therapy was allowed, and approximately 40% had some. Study findings and constraints: Partial responders receiving 0.1-3.0 mg/kg showed among the lowest clonal expansion. CD8+ T cells showed, on average, more clonal expansion than CD4+ cells.

CDR1 is SGHTA and CDR2 is FQGTGA in the germline V gene. Trimming removed 0 bases at V and 4 bases at J, with 12 bases between. The CDR3 totals 15 residues. Assay: immunoSEQ multiplex PCR; the TCRdb copy retains only in-frame clones and omits some. In the table there are tens of thousands of clones, around 83% of which are singletons. For this clone: Its antigen is not identified.

The sequence came from an adult with an advanced solid tumor such as melanoma, head and neck, liver or kidney cancer. The sequencing here drew on CD4+ or CD8+ T cells sorted from blood, taken in a trial of the OX40 agonist ivuxolimab. This chain connects TRBV7-3 to TRBJ1-2; a possible D gene is TRBD1 (6 bases). CDR3 sequence (DNA): TGTGCCAGCAGCTTAACGAGACAGGCGGGCTATGGCTACACCTTC. Protein product: CASSLTRQAGYGYTF.